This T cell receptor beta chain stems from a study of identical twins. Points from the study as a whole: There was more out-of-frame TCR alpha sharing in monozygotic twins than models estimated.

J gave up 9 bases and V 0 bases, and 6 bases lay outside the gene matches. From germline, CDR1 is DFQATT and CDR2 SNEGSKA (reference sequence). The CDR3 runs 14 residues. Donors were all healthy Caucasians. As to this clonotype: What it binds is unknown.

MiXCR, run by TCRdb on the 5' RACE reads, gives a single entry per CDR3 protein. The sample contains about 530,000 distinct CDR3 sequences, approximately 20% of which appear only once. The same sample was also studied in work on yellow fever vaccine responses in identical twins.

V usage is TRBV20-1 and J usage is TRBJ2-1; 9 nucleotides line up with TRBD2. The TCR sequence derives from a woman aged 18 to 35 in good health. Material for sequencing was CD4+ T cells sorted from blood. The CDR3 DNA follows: TGCAGTGCTAGAGATGGCGGGAGGGGTGGTGAGCAGTTCTTC. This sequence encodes CSARDGGRGGEQFF.